The sequence of this T cell receptor (beta chain) was determined in a study of blood T cell repertoires in COVID-19. Overall study context: Acute-phase and convalescent COVID-19 samples originated in the United States, Italy and Spain. T cells, B-cell-depleted T cells, or PBMCs supplied cDNA or gDNA.

Trimming shortened V by 6 bases and J by 5 bases, and 8 bases separated the two germline ends. There are 12 residues in the CDR3. This clone was picked up one time. The authors' processing: Reference gene primer amplification yielded estimated nucleated cell counts. Repertoires were generated with immunoSEQ multiplex PCR, while TCRdb's copy carries only in-frame clones and drops some. The V and J calls and clone size were taken over from that table, and D and trimming were inferred from the DNA. Among 150,000 to 180,000 clones, around 83% were seen once, and the ten largest hold less than 10%. Followed longitudinally, the Seattle patients had been enrolled during active infection.

Sequencing was carried out using peripheral blood. This sequence originates from a woman aged 60 to 75 with COVID-19, enrolled during active disease. The rearrangement uses TRBV12-3 or TRBV12-4 and TRBJ1-5; D gene uncertain. CDR3 protein: CASSFNYQPQHF. CDR3 sequence (DNA): TGTGCCAGCAGCTTTAATTATCAGCCCCAGCATTTT.